Listed below are T cell receptor beta chains from one sample, sequenced in a study of cytomegalovirus exposure and HLA in healthy donors. Measured with immunoSEQ multiplex PCR; TCRdb has only the in-frame clones, and not every one. Here the sample spans about 110,000 clones, roughly 14% being singletons. The sequenced sample consisted of PBMCs. These receptors all stem from a woman between 18 and 29 years old in good health and CMV-seronegative. Each CDR3 is given with its conserved first and last residue. The order of the fields is CDR3 protein, CDR3 DNA, clone size, J gene, V gene, D gene. The D gene is left open where the match is weak. A clone size is listed for some rows: how often the clone was seen (once, few, many), or a class if it is expanded.

CAWSRGLVGYTF,TGTGCCTGGAGTAGAGGGCTCGTGGGCTACACCTTC,NA,TRBJ1-2,TRBV30,NA
CASSLDVGQGLTEAFF,TGTGCCAGCAGCTTAGACGTCGGACAGGGTTTAACTGAAGCTTTCTTT,NA,TRBJ1-1,TRBV13,TRBD1
CASSAGADGYTF,TGTGCCAGCTCCGCAGGGGCAGATGGCTACACCTTC,few,TRBJ1-2,TRBV9,NA
CSAEGRNEQYF,TGCAGTGCAGAGGGCAGGAACGAGCAGTACTTC,NA,TRBJ2-7,TRBV20-1,NA
CASSLAGQGSGYGYTF,TGCGCCAGCAGCTTGGCCGGTCAGGGCTCGGGCTATGGCTACACCTTC,NA,TRBJ1-2,TRBV5-1,NA
CASSIEGAGETQYF,TGTGCCAGTAGTATAGAGGGGGCCGGAGAGACCCAGTACTTC,NA,TRBJ2-5,TRBV19,NA
CASSQALFSYEQYF,TGTGCCAGCAGCCAAGCATTGTTTTCCTACGAGCAGTACTTC,NA,TRBJ2-7,TRBV14,NA
CAWAGGTEAFF,TGTGCCTGGGCGGGAGGCACTGAAGCTTTCTTT,few,TRBJ1-1,TRBV30,NA
CASKLNWGGPYEQYF,TGTGCCAGCAAACTCAATTGGGGGGGGCCATACGAGCAGTACTTC,many,TRBJ2-7,TRBV2,NA
CASSPGQGEQFF,TGTGCCAGCTCTCCAGGACAGGGAGAGCAGTTCTTC,few,TRBJ2-1,TRBV18,TRBD1
CASSLAITEAFF,TGTGCCAGCAGCTTAGCCATAACTGAAGCTTTCTTT,NA,TRBJ1-1,TRBV5-8,NA
CASSEQGKDTGELFF,TGTGCCAGCAGCGAACAGGGAAAGGACACCGGGGAGCTGTTTTTT,NA,TRBJ2-2,TRBV9,NA
CASSWAAGGRETQYF,TGTGCCAGCAGTTGGGCAGCGGGAGGACGAGAGACCCAGTACTTC,few,TRBJ2-5,TRBV27,TRBD2
CASSQEGISGGDTDTQYF,TGTGCCAGCAGCCAAGAAGGGATTAGCGGGGGGGACACAGATACGCAGTATTTT,few,TRBJ2-3,TRBV4-2,TRBD2
CASSLVDPSGKWETQYF,TGTGCCAGCAGCTTAGTCGACCCTAGCGGGAAATGGGAGACCCAGTACTTC,NA,TRBJ2-5,TRBV11-2,TRBD2
CASSSLKQGDNSPLHF,TGTGCCAGCAGCTCCCTGAAACAGGGGGATAATTCACCCCTCCACTTT,NA,TRBJ1-6,TRBV5-5,TRBD1
CASSESLFTGELFF,TGTGCCAGCAGTGAGTCGCTATTCACCGGGGAGCTGTTTTTT,few,TRBJ2-2,TRBV6-1,NA
CASSFVGTSSYNEQFF,TGCGCCAGCAGTTTCGTCGGGACTAGCTCCTACAATGAGCAGTTCTTC,few,TRBJ2-1,TRBV5-1,TRBD2
CASSFRDTGYEQYF,TGTGCCAGCAGTTTCCGTGACACGGGATACGAGCAGTACTTC,few,TRBJ2-7,TRBV27,NA
CASTSPGQGNYGYTF,TGTGCCAGTACCTCGCCGGGACAGGGGAACTATGGCTACACCTTC,NA,TRBJ1-2,TRBV19,TRBD1
CASSLLRGYGYTF,TGTGCCAGCAGCCTCCTGCGGGGCTATGGCTACACCTTC,few,TRBJ1-2,TRBV7-9,NA
CASSEGRGTNEQFF,TGTGCCAGCAGTGAAGGCCGGGGAACGAATGAGCAGTTCTTC,NA,TRBJ2-1,TRBV2,NA
CASSLVATPEETQYF,TGCGCCAGCAGCTTGGTAGCTACGCCAGAAGAGACCCAGTACTTC,NA,TRBJ2-5,TRBV5-1,NA